This is a list of T cell receptor delta chains from one sample in a study of gamma-delta T cells after stem cell transplantation. TCRdb repeated clone calling on the RT-PCR reads with CATT. This table holds approximately 1,400 delta-chain clones, about 12% found once. The sample consisted of gamma-delta T cells. The receptors were sampled from a human donor. It is not recorded whose cells these are; they may come from a transplant donor. Each CDR3 is given with its conserved first and last residue. A D gene is named only where the DNA matches it firmly. A clone size is listed for some rows: how often the clone was seen (once, few, many), or a class if it is expanded.

size: hyperexpanded; V: TRDV2; D: TRDD3; J: TRDJ3; DNA: TGTGCCTGTGACACCGGTCCCTGGGGGTTGAGCTCCTGGGACACCCGACAGATGTTTTTC; CDR3: CACDTGPWGLSSWDTRQMFF
size: NA; V: TRDV2; D: NA; J: TRDJ3; DNA: TGTGCCTGTGACACACTCGACCCGAGCTCCTGGGACACCCGACAGATGTTTTTC; CDR3: CACDTLDPSSWDTRQMFF
size: NA; V: TRDV2; D: TRDD3; J: TRDJ1; DNA: TGTGCCTGTGACACAGTCCCCGGGGGATACCGGTACACCGATAAACTCATCTTT; CDR3: CACDTVPGGYRYTDKLIF
size: few; V: TRDV1; D: NA; J: TRDJ1; DNA: TGTGCTCTTGGGGACCGCCTGTACTCGGGGGCCGATAAACTCATCTTT; CDR3: CALGDRLYSGADKLIF
size: large; V: TRDV2; D: NA; J: TRDJ1; DNA: TGTGCCTGTGACACCTGGGGGCCCGAGGATAAACTCATCTTT; CDR3: CACDTWGPEDKLIF
size: NA; V: TRDV2; D: TRDD3; J: TRDJ1; DNA: TGTGCCTGTGTGTTACTGGGGGCCACCGATAAACTCATCTTT; CDR3: CACVLLGATDKLIF
size: medium-sized; V: TRDV2; D: TRDD3; J: TRDJ2; DNA: TGTGCCTGTGACAACCTACTGGGGGATGGTCGCGGGACAGCACAACTCTTCTTT; CDR3: CACDNLLGDGRGTAQLFF
size: NA; V: TRDV2; D: TRDD3; J: TRDJ1; DNA: TGTGCCTGTGAAGCTCTGGGGGATGATAAACTCATCTTT; CDR3: CACEALGDDKLIF
size: few; V: TRDV1; D: TRDD3; J: TRDJ1; DNA: TGTGCTCTTGGGGAACTGGGGCCACCTGGATCTGGGGGATCACTCATCTTT; CDR3: CALGELGPPGSGGSLIF
size: NA; V: TRDV2; D: TRDD3; J: TRDJ1; DNA: TGTGCCTGTGACTTGCTGGGGGTCGAATCCCTCAGTTACACCGATAAACTCATCTTT; CDR3: CACDLLGVESLSYTDKLIF
size: few; V: TRDV2; D: TRDD3; J: TRDJ1; DNA: TGTGCCTGTGACATGCTGGGGGATAGAGGGCGGACCGATAAACTCATCTTT; CDR3: CACDMLGDRGRTDKLIF
size: few; V: TRDV3; D: TRDD3; J: TRDJ1; DNA: TGTGCCTTTAATCGGAAACCCCCACTCCGGGGACTGGGGGATACGCGGGGGAACACCGATAACCTCATCTTT; CDR3: CAFNRKPPLRGLGDTRGNTDNLIF
size: NA; V: TRDV2; D: TRDD3; J: TRDJ3; DNA: TGTGCCTGTGACACCGTGATTCGACCCCTACTGGGGGATGATACGAGCTCCTGGGACACCCGACAGATGTTTTTC; CDR3: CACDTVIRPLLGDDTSSWDTRQMFF
size: few; V: TRDV2; D: TRDD3; J: TRDJ3; DNA: TGTGCCTGTGACACGGTACTGGGGGATACCTCCTGGGACACCCGACAGATGTTTTTC; CDR3: CACDTVLGDTSWDTRQMFF
size: NA; V: TRDV2; D: TRDD3; J: TRDJ1; DNA: TGTGCCTGTGACACCGTCGGAGGTGGGGGATCTACGTACACCGATAACCTCATCTTT; CDR3: CACDTVGGGGSTYTDNLIF
size: few; V: TRDV2; D: TRDD3; J: TRDJ3; DNA: TGTGCCTGTGACACCGTCGTAAGTACTGGGGGGCCGAGCTCCTGGGACACCCGACAGATGTTTTTC; CDR3: CACDTVVSTGGPSSWDTRQMFF
size: NA; V: TRDV1; D: TRDD3; J: TRDJ3; DNA: TGTGCTCTTGGGGAACGGCCCAGAGCTTCAACCCCTACTTGGCGTACTTGGGGGATAAACCCCTGGGACACCCGACAGATGTTTTTC; CDR3: CALGERPRASTPTWRTWGINPWDTRQMFF
size: NA; V: TRDV3; D: TRDD3; J: TRDJ1; DNA: TGTGCCCCGTTCCTACGAAGGAGTACTGGGGGATCACAGGACACCGATAAACTCATCTTT; CDR3: CAPFLRRSTGGSQDTDKLIF
size: few; V: TRDV1; D: TRDD3; J: TRDJ1; DNA: TGTGCTCTTGGGGAAACGTCGGCTTTCTACTGGGGGATAAGGTTAGGATTGCGTACCGATAAACTCATCTTT; CDR3: CALGETSAFYWGIRLGLRTDKLIF
size: NA; V: TRDV3; D: TRDD3; J: TRDJ1; DNA: TGTGCCCTTGCAGCCCTCCCGATTTCGTCAACTGGGGGATACGTTTACACCGATAAACTCATCTTT; CDR3: CALAALPISSTGGYVYTDKLIF
size: few; V: TRDV2; D: TRDD3; J: TRDJ1; DNA: TGTGCCTGTGACATCTTACTGGGGGATACGAACGATAAACTCATCTTT; CDR3: CACDILLGDTNDKLIF
size: NA; V: TRDV1; D: NA; J: TRDJ1; DNA: TGTGCTCTTGGGAGGGCGGGGTTCCAGCCCGATAAACTCATCTTT; CDR3: CALGRAGFQPDKLIF
size: few; V: TRDV2; D: TRDD3; J: TRDJ1; DNA: TGTGCCTGTGACCCAGGGGCTACGTACTGGGGAATGATAGCTACCGATAAACTCATCTTT; CDR3: CACDPGATYWGMIATDKLIF
size: few; V: TRDV2; D: NA; J: TRDJ1; DNA: TGTGCCTGTGACACCGTGTGGCATACCGATAAACTCATCTTT; CDR3: CACDTVWHTDKLIF
size: NA; V: TRDV2; D: TRDD3; J: TRDJ1; DNA: TGTGCCTGTGACAAATTACTGGGGGATACCGATAAACTCATCTTT; CDR3: CACDKLLGDTDKLIF
size: hyperexpanded; V: TRDV2; D: TRDD3; J: TRDJ1; DNA: TGTGCCTGTGACACCGTACTGGGGGCCCCGGTCACCGATAAACTCATCTTT; CDR3: CACDTVLGAPVTDKLIF
size: few; V: TRDV2; D: TRDD3; J: TRDJ3; DNA: TGTGCCTGTGACTCGGTGACACTGGGGGTCCCCAGCTCCTGGGACACCCGACAGATGTTTTTC; CDR3: CACDSVTLGVPSSWDTRQMFF
size: NA; V: TRDV2; D: TRDD3; J: TRDJ3; DNA: TGTGCCTGTGACACCGTGGGGGATATAAAAGCGGGGACATCCCGACAGATGTTTTTC; CDR3: CACDTVGDIKAGTSRQMFF
size: large; V: TRDV1; D: TRDD3; J: TRDJ1; DNA: TGTGCTCTTGGGGAACATGACCCCCAGGGCCTGGGGGATACGGGGACCGATAAACTCATCTTT; CDR3: CALGEHDPQGLGDTGTDKLIF
size: few; V: TRDV1; D: TRDD3; J: TRDJ1; DNA: TGTGCTCTTGGGGAACGCCCCTCTTACTGGGGGGGACCCTACACCGATAAACTCATCTTT; CDR3: CALGERPSYWGGPYTDKLIF
size: NA; V: TRDV2; D: TRDD3; J: TRDJ1; DNA: TGTGCCTGTGACATCCTGTCGGGGGATAAGGAATCCGATAAACTCATCTTT; CDR3: CACDILSGDKESDKLIF
size: NA; V: TRDV1; D: TRDD3; J: TRDJ1; DNA: TGTGCTCTTGGGCTAAACCCGGGCAAGGCCTTTCTCAAGTACTGGGGTTGGGGGGACACCGATAAACTCATCTTT; CDR3: CALGLNPGKAFLKYWGWGDTDKLIF
size: NA; V: TRDV2; D: TRDD3; J: TRDJ1; DNA: TGTGCCTGTGACCCAGTGGGGGAGGGGTACACCGATAAACTCATCTTT; CDR3: CACDPVGEGYTDKLIF
size: few; V: TRDV1; D: NA; J: TRDJ1; DNA: TGTGCTCTTGGGGAATTCCGTCCCTTCCTACCCTCTGGGGGATCTTGGGGGCCCGATAAACTCATCTTT; CDR3: CALGEFRPFLPSGGSWGPDKLIF
size: medium-sized; V: TRDV1; D: TRDD3; J: TRDJ1; DNA: TGTGCTCTTGGGGAACTCCCATCGTTTCTTCGGTTTGAGTCTTTACTGGGGGATTCACCGTACACCGATAAACTCATCTTT; CDR3: CALGELPSFLRFESLLGDSPYTDKLIF
size: NA; V: TRDV2; D: TRDD3; J: TRDJ1; DNA: TGTGCCTGTGACCGACTGGGGGGCTACACCGATAAACTCATCTTT; CDR3: CACDRLGGYTDKLIF
size: few; V: TRDV2; D: TRDD3; J: TRDJ2; DNA: TGTGCCTGTGACAGCCTGGGGGATCCGGAATCCGCTTCGACAGCACAACTCTTCTTT; CDR3: CACDSLGDPESASTAQLFF
size: few; V: TRDV2; D: TRDD3; J: TRDJ1; DNA: TGTGCCTGTGATTCTTGGGGGGATACGCGGGGTAAACTCATCTTT; CDR3: CACDSWGDTRGKLIF
size: few; V: TRDV2; D: NA; J: TRDJ1; DNA: TGTGCCTGTGACACGCTCTCGGGGGCCTACACCGATAAACTCATCTTT; CDR3: CACDTLSGAYTDKLIF
size: NA; V: TRDV1; D: TRDD3; J: TRDJ1; DNA: TGTGCTTTTGGGGAAGGGCGCTACGGAACTGGGGGAAGGTACACCGATAAACTCATCTTT; CDR3: CAFGEGRYGTGGRYTDKLIF
size: medium-sized; V: TRDV2; D: NA; J: TRDJ1; DNA: TGTGCCTGTGACTACATACGTGGGGGGAGGAGTAAACTCATCTTT; CDR3: CACDYIRGGRSKLIF
size: NA; V: TRDV2; D: TRDD3; J: TRDJ3; DNA: TGTGCCTGTGATCCTGTACTGGGGGATAGCTCCTGGGACACCCGACAGATGTTTTTC; CDR3: CACDPVLGDSSWDTRQMFF
size: NA; V: TRDV2; D: TRDD3; J: TRDJ1; DNA: TGTGCCTGTGACACCGTTGGGGGTGGGGGATACAAGACTTACACCGATAAACTCATCTTT; CDR3: CACDTVGGGGYKTYTDKLIF
size: NA; V: TRDV3; D: TRDD3; J: TRDJ1; DNA: TGTGCCATCATTACTACACCGGTTGTTATCTCTACTGGGGGATACCTTTCGGGGGGGTACACCGATAAACTCATCTTT; CDR3: CAIITTPVVISTGGYLSGGYTDKLIF
size: few; V: TRDV2; D: NA; J: TRDJ1; DNA: TGTGCCTGTGACCTAATGTCAACCGATAAACTCATCTTT; CDR3: CACDLMSTDKLIF